This paragraph covers one TCR beta chain sequence. Its antigen is undetermined. The PCR was carried out with 60 Vbeta primers and 13 Jbeta primers. Per the original methods: About 11 million of the about 80 million unique TCR beta chains counted in a later analysis were shared. Sequencing was performed with immunoSEQ multiplex PCR; in TCRdb, only in-frame clones are kept and a portion is missing. Clonal size and the V and J genes are those of that table, whereas D and trimming came from the DNA. The sample records fewer than 130,000 clones, roughly three quarters being singletons. This sample stems from a study of cytomegalovirus exposure and HLA in healthy donors. Study-level background: Inside one of the first data releases sat 80 million to 95 million unique TCRs taken from HLA-typed donors. Study-wide results and caveats: Later analysis revealed greater clonal expansion in HLA-associated TCR beta chains than in equally common others.

Germline CDR1 is SGHDT and CDR2 is YYEEEE. Trimming removed 4 bases at V and 0 bases at J, with 16 bases between. CDR3 length equals 16 residues. Sequenced input: PBMCs. The V and J genes are TRBV5-6 and TRBJ1-1, with D tentatively TRBD1 (5 bases). This clonotype was sampled from a man between 35 and 55 years old in good health and CMV-seropositive. This CDR3 is CASSLLSPGVNTEAFF. The DNA of the CDR3 is TGTGCCAGCAGCCTACTTTCACCGGGGGTGAACACTGAAGCTTTCTTT.